The 13 T cell receptor beta chains below come from one sample, sequenced in a study of blood T cell repertoires in COVID-19. The assay was immunoSEQ multiplex PCR, and TCRdb's table has in-frame clones only and misses some. The data show about 22,000 clones, roughly 80% seen once. The specimen sequenced was peripheral blood. These receptors all come from a man in his sixties or seventies with acute or convalescent COVID-19.

This rearrangement joins TRBV6-5 to TRBJ1-4; TRBD1 might be the D (6 bases). This CDR3 region has 13 residues. Trimming left V 10 bases short and J 3 bases short, with 12 bases between. Germline V gene sequence: CDR1 MNHEY, CDR2 SVGAGI. CDR3 DNA sequence: TGTGCCACCCGACAGGTGGCTAATGAAAAACTGTTTTTT. Encoded protein: CATRQVANEKLFF.

Only one count was recorded for this clone. This sequence joins TRBV5-6 and TRBJ1-4; 12 nucleotides agree with TRBD1. Germline assignment: CDR1 SGHDT and CDR2 YYEEEE. The ends lost 3 bases at V and 10 bases at J; junction bases unmatched: 4. The CDR3 loop spans 14 amino acids. DNA of the CDR3: TGTGCCAGCAGCTGGGACAGGGGGCAGGGAAAACTGTTTTTT. Amino acids: CASSWDRGQGKLFF.

The rearrangement links TRBV11-2 to TRBJ1-5, with D unclear. Trimming left V 1 base short and J 6 bases short, with 10 bases between. CDR3 length: 14 amino acids. The germline gives CDR1 SGHAT, CDR2 FQNNGV. The CDR3 spells CASSLAGSSQPQHF. The CDR3 region has the DNA TGTGCCAGCAGCTTAGCCGGGTCGAGTCAGCCCCAGCATTTT.

The J gene is TRBJ1-1, the V gene TRBV5-1; 9 nucleotides line up with TRBD1. This CDR3 region has 14 residues. The trim removed 3 bases at V and 1 base at J, leaving 1 base unmatched. The germline V gene has CDR1 SGHRS and CDR2 YFSETQ. CDR3 in amino acids: CASSSTGGNTEAFF. As DNA, the CDR3 is TGCGCCAGCAGCTCGACAGGGGGGAACACTGAAGCTTTCTTT.

The chain is built from TRBV2 and TRBJ2-7, with D unresolved. CDR1 SNHLY and CDR2 FYNNEI come from the germline V gene. Trimming left V 4 bases short and J 0 bases short, with 10 bases between. This CDR3 spans 14 amino acids. The CDR3: CASSAGSLSYEQYF. CDR3 DNA sequence: TGTGCCAGCAGTGCAGGTTCCCTCTCCTACGAGCAGTACTTC.

J is TRBJ1-1 and V is TRBV6-5, with TRBD1 as a possible D gene (5 bases). This CDR3 comprises 15 residues. The V end was cut by 0 bases, the J end by 5 bases, with 13 bases between. From germline, CDR1 is MNHEY and CDR2 SVGAGI. The CDR3 DNA reads TGTGCCAGCAGTTACTCTGTTGCAGGGAATACTGAAGCTTTCTTT. Residues: CASSYSVAGNTEAFF.

The J gene is TRBJ1-4, the V gene TRBV5-1; 7 bases map to TRBD1. The CDR3 has 15 amino acids. Trimming at V came to 1 base and at J to 2 bases, leaving 2 bases not matched to a gene. Germline CDR1 SGHRS, CDR2 YFSETQ. The CDR3 nucleotides read TGCGCCAGCAGCTTGCAACAGGGGACTAATGAAAAACTGTTTTTT. This sequence encodes CASSLQQGTNEKLFF.

The genes are TRBV27 and TRBJ2-2; 8 nucleotides agree with TRBD2. Germline V CDR1 and CDR2: MNHEY, SMNVEV (reference sequence). The CDR3 covers 14 residues. Trimming at V came to 4 bases and at J to 3 bases, leaving 1 base not matched to a gene. The CDR3 DNA reads as TGTGCCAGCAGTTCGCGGGGGGACACCGGGGAGCTGTTTTTT. It is translated as CASSSRGDTGELFF.

The DNA for the CDR3 is TGTGCCAGCAGCCAAGGTACGACTAGCGGGGGCACAGATACGCAGTATTTT. It specifies CASSQGTTSGGTDTQYF. The V and J genes are TRBV3-1 (or the pseudogene TRBV3-2) and TRBJ2-3, with 11 bases identical to TRBD2. The CDR3 sequence is 17 residues long. The V gene end was trimmed by 1 base and the J gene end by 1 base; junction bases not matched to a gene: 4. Looked up from germline, CDR1 is LGHDT and CDR2 is YNNKEL (reference sequence).

This clone was detected a few times. This chain connects TRBV9 to TRBJ1-2; D call uncertain. V lost 4 bases and J lost 3, with 22 bases in between. Germline values: CDR1 SGDLS, CDR2 YYNGEE. The CDR3 covers 17 residues. The CDR3 region has the DNA TGTGCCAGCAGCCCCGCGGTAGAGGTGCAACCATACTATGGCTACACCTTC. This sequence encodes CASSPAVEVQPYYGYTF. Drawing the rest from reference TRBV9 and TRBJ1-2, the complete variable domain is DSGVTQTPKHLITATGQRVTLRCSPRSGDLSVYWYQQSLDQGLQFLIQYYNGEERAKGNILERFSAQQFPDLHSELNLSSLELGDSALYFCASSPAVEVQPYYGYTFGSGTRLTVV.

The rearrangement uses TRBV7-6 and TRBJ2-7, with 7 bases lining up with TRBD1. This CDR3 comprises 17 residues. V was pared by 1 base and J by 3 bases, with 12 bases of the junction left unmatched. Germline values: CDR1 SGHVS, CDR2 FNYEAQ. The CDR3 DNA follows: TGTGCCAGCAGCTTAGAACAGGGGACGGCAATTAACTACGAGCAGTACTTC. Amino acid sequence: CASSLEQGTAINYEQYF.

This rearrangement joins TRBV6-5 to TRBJ1-6; TRBD1 matches at 7 bases. In germline, CDR1 is MNHEY, CDR2 SVGAGI. The V and J ends lost 5 bases and 10 bases, in that order; junction bases with no gene match: 8. This CDR3 is 14 amino acids long. The CDR3 DNA sequence: TGTGCCAGCAGTATGAAAGGGGGCGAGTCACCCCTCCACTTT. It translates to CASSMKGGESPLHF.

This clone was recorded once. The chain couples TRBV28 to TRBJ2-7; 10 positions agree with TRBD2. Looked up from germline, CDR1 is MDHEN and CDR2 is SYDVKM. Trimming took 5 bases from V and 1 from J; bases not matched to a gene: 5. The CDR3 totals 15 residues. CDR3 protein: CASSPTSGTSYEQYF. CDR3 nucleotide sequence: TGTGCCAGCAGTCCAACTAGCGGGACATCCTACGAGCAGTACTTC.